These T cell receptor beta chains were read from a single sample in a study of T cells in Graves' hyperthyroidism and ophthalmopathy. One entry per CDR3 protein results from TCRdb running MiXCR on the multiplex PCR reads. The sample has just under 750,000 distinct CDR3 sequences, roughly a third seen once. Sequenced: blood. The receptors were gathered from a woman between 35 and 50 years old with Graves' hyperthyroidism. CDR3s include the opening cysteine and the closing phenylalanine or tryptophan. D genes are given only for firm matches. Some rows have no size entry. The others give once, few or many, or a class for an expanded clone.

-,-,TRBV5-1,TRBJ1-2,CASSLYRDNYGYTF,TGCGCCAGCAGCTTGTACAGGGACAACTATGGCTACACCTTC
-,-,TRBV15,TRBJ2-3,CATSRDPVDTQYF,TGTGCCACCAGCAGAGACCCCGTCGATACGCAGTATTTT
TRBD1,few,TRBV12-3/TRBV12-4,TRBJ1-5,CASSPGQGPSNQPQHF,TGTGCCAGCAGTCCGGGACAGGGGCCTAGCAATCAGCCCCAGCATTTT
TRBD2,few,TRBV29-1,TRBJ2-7,CSVLLASGYYEQYF,TGCAGCGTCCTATTGGCTAGCGGATACTACGAGCAGTACTTC
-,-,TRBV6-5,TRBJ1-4,CASSYSSPPATNEKLFF,TGTGCCAGCAGTTACTCCTCCCCACCTGCAACTAATGAAAAACTGTTTTTT
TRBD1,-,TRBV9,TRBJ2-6,CASSGRGQGTAGANALTF,TGTGCCAGCAGCGGGAGGGGACAGGGCACCGCTGGGGCCAACGCCCTGACTTTC
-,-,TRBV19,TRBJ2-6,CASSIEGTAVISGANVLTF,TGTGCCAGTAGTATAGAAGGGACGGCAGTAATCTCTGGGGCCAACGTCCTGACTTTC
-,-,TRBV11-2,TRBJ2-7,CASSLCFFCGLANYEQYF,TGTGCCAGCAGCTTATGTTTTTTTTGCGGGCTAGCTAATTACGAGCAGTACTTC
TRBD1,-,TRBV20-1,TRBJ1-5,CSARTGTGINQPQHF,TGCAGTGCTAGAACCGGGACAGGTATTAATCAGCCCCAGCATTTT
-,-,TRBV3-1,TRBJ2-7,CASSQTVSYGEQYF,TGTGCCAGCAGCCAGACTGTCTCCTACGGCGAGCAGTACTTC
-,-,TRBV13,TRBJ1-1,CASSTWGMNTEAFF,TGTGCCAGCAGCACATGGGGTATGAACACTGAAGCTTTCTTT
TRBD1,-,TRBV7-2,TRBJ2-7,CASSQRATGGYEQYF,TGTGCCAGCAGCCAGAGAGCGACAGGGGGCTACGAGCAGTACTTC
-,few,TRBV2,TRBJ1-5,CASSQDYRPPNQPQHF,TGCGCCAGCAGCCAAGATTACAGGCCGCCCAATCAGCCCCAGCATTTT
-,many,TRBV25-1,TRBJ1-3,CASSFTGISGNTIYF,TGTGCCAGCAGTTTCACTGGCATCTCTGGAAACACCATATATTTT
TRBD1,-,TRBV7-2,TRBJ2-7,CASMTGEWGYEQYF,TGTGCCAGCATGACAGGGGAATGGGGTTACGAGCAGTACTTC
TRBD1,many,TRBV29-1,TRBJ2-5,CSVSTGYEETQYF,TGCAGCGTGTCGACAGGGTACGAAGAGACCCAGTACTTC
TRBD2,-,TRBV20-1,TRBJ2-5,CSATDMGGGETQYF,TGCAGTGCTACAGACATGGGGGGAGGGGAGACCCAGTACTTC
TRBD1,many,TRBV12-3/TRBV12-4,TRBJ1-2,CASTWGTGLLSGYTF,TGTGCCAGCACCTGGGGGACAGGGTTATTATCTGGCTACACCTTC
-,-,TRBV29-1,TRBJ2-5,CSVEEGGKETQYF,TGCAGCGTTGAAGAGGGCGGGAAAGAGACCCAGTACTTC
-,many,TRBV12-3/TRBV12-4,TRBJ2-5,CASSSSVRQETQYF,-
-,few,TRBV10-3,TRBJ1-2,CASSERAALYGYTF,TGTGCCAGCAGTGAACGGGCAGCCCTCTATGGCTACACCTTC
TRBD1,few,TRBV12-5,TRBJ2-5,CASAEDRAYQETQYF,TGTGCTAGTGCCGAGGACAGGGCGTACCAAGAGACCCAGTACTTC
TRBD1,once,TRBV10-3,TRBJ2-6,CAISPTGIGANVLTF,TGTGCCATCAGTCCGACAGGGATTGGGGCCAACGTCCTGACTTTC
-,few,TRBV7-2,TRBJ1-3,CASSLSGTGGDTIYF,TGTGCCAGCAGCCTGTCTGGGACGGGAGGTGACACCATATATTTT
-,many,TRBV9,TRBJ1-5,CASSVEGGIGNQPQHF,TGTGCCAGCAGCGTAGAGGGGGGGATCGGCAATCAGCCCCAGCATTTT
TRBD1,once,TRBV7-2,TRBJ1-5,CASSFHRGRGRFSNQPQHF,TGTGCCAGCAGCTTTCACCGCGGCAGGGGGAGATTTAGCAATCAGCCCCAGCATTTT